The entry that follows covers one T cell receptor beta chain sequence. This sample is drawn from a study of blood T cell repertoires in COVID-19. Germline CDR1 and CDR2: SGHAT and FQNNGV. This CDR3 contains 20 residues. The trim removed 0 bases at V and 9 bases at J, leaving 16 bases unmatched. Sequenced by immunoSEQ multiplex PCR; TCRdb stores in-frame clones only, minus some. Here the sample spans approximately 170,000 clones, approximately 88% being singletons. The chain uses TRBV11-2 and TRBJ2-1; TRBD2 agrees at 14 bases. The source of this sequence is a woman aged 18 to 35 who had recovered from COVID-19. Sequencing input: PBMCs or T cells enriched from blood (not recorded which). CDR3 DNA sequence: TGTGCCAGCAGCTTAGATCCCGGGACTAGCGGGAGCCGGGTGGGCGGTGAGCAGTTCTTC. Residues: CASSLDPGTSGSRVGGEQFF.